This T cell receptor beta chain came from a study of graft-versus-host responses after intestinal transplantation. Trimming removed 2 bases from V and 1 base from J; junction bases left unmatched: 2. CDR1 is SGHRS and CDR2 is YFSETQ in the germline V gene. This CDR3 is 14 amino acids long. To note about this clone: Its cognate antigen is unknown.

TCRdb's table, derived via immunoSEQ multiplex PCR, lists solely in-frame clones and lacks some. The repertoire holds around 90,000 clones, with less than 95% as singletons. The receptor comes from a human donor who was the organ donor for an intestinal transplant. This chain connects TRBV5-1 to TRBJ2-7, with TRBD2 matching over 8 bases. Sample: unstimulated CD8+ T cells sorted from spleen or lymph node cells, taken before transplant. The DNA for the CDR3 is TGCGCCAGCAGCTTTAGCGGGACGTCCTACGAGCAGTACTTC. Amino acids: CASSFSGTSYEQYF. Using reference TRBV5-1 and TRBJ2-7 for the parts outside the CDR3, the full variable domain is KAGVTQTPRYLIKTRGQQVTLSCSPISGHRSVSWYQQTPGQGLQFLFEYFSETQRNKGNFPGRFSGRQFSNSRSEMNVSTLELGDSALYLCASSFSGTSYEQYFGPGTRLTVT.